This T cell receptor beta chain derives from a study of cytomegalovirus exposure and HLA in healthy donors. The CDR3 covers 16 residues. Germline V gives CDR1 MGHRA, CDR2 YSYEKL. The J segment lost 8 bases and the V segment lost 4 bases, leaving 14 bases of the junction unmatched. This PCR relied on a set of 60 Vbeta primers and 13 Jbeta primers. Method: immunoSEQ multiplex PCR; TCRdb's copy keeps in-frame clones and lacks some. The repertoire consists of fewer than 150,000 clones, with 60% to 80% occurring once and the leading ten covering 4.9%. The origin of this receptor is a woman aged 45-65 years in good health and CMV-seronegative. The sample comprised PBMCs. The V gene is TRBV4-1, the J gene TRBJ2-1; 7 bases align to TRBD1. CDR3 nucleotides: TGCGCCAGCAGCCGACCTGACAGGGTCGATATTCATGAGCAGTTCTTC. Its translation: CASSRPDRVDIHEQFF.